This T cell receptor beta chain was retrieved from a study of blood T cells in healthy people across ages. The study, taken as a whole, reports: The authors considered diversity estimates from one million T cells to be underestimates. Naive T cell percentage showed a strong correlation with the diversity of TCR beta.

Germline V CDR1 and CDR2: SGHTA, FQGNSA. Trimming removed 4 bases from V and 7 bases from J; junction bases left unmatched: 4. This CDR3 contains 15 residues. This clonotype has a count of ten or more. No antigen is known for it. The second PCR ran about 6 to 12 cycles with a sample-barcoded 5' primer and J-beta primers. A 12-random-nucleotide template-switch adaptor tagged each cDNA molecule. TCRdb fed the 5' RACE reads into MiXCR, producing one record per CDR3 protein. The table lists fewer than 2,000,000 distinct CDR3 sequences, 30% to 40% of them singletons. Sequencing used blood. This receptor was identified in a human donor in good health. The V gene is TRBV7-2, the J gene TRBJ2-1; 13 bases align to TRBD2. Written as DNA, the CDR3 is TGTGCCAGCAGCTCAGGACTAGCGGGGGCGAATGAGCAGTTCTTC. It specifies CASSSGLAGANEQFF.